This T cell receptor (beta chain) is drawn from a study of T cells after yellow fever vaccination. Regarding the study as a whole: A small share of clonotypes appeared in both CD4 and CD8 compartments. Peaking faster, on day 5 versus 15, the secondary response was nonetheless weaker.

After removal of 3 bases from V and 3 bases from J, the junction contained 6 bases not matched to a gene. The germline V gene has CDR1 LNHDA and CDR2 SQIVND (reference sequence). There are 15 residues in the CDR3. This clonotype showed up many times. What it binds is unknown. TCRdb used MiXCR to reprocess the 5' RACE reads, holding one entry per CDR3 protein. The table has roughly 150,000 distinct CDR3 sequences, 7.7% seen once. J is TRBJ1-2 and V is TRBV19, with 8 bases fitting TRBD1. This TCR was sampled from a man aged 25 to 40 who received the YFV17D yellow fever vaccine. The specimen comprised CD4+ T cells sorted from PBMCs, sampled 5 days after the yellow fever booster vaccination. The chain's CDR3 is CASSILAGGYYGYTF. The CDR3 nucleotides are TGTGCCAGTAGTATTTTGGCAGGGGGCTACTATGGCTACACCTTC.